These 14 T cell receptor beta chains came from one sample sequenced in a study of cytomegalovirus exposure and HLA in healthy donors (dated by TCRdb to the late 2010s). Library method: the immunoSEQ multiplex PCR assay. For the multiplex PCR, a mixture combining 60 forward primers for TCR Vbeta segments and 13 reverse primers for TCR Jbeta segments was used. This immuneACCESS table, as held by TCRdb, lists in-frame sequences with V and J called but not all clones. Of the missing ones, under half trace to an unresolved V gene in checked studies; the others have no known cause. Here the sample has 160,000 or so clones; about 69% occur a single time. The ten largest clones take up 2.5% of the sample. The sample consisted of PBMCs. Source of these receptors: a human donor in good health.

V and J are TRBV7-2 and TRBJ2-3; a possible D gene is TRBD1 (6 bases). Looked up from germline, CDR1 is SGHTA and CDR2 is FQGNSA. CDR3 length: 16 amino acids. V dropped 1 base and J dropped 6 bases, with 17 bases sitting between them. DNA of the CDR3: TGTGCCAGCAGCTTAGAGGAAGGACAGTTTACCGATACGCAGTATTTT. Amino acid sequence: CASSLEEGQFTDTQYF.

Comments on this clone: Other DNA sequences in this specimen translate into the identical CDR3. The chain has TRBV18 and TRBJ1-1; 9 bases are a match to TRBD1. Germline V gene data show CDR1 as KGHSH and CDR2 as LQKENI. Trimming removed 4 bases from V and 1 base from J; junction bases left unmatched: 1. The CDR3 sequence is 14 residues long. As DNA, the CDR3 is TGTGCCAGCTCACAGGGACAGGGGAACACTGAAGCTTTCTTT. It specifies CASSQGQGNTEAFF. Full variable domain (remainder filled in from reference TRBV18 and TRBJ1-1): NAGVMQNPRHLVRRRGQEARLRCSPMKGHSHVYWYRQLPEEGLKFMVYLQKENIIDESGMPKERFSAEFPKEGPSILRIQQVVRGDSAAYFCASSQGQGNTEAFFGQGTRLTVV.

The CDR3 nucleotides read TGTGCCAGCGTACGGACAGGGAGCACAGATACGCAGTATTTT. This gives the protein CASVRTGSTDTQYF. The chain employs TRBV7-9 and TRBJ2-3, with 8 bases identical to TRBD1. The trim removed 8 bases at V and 0 bases at J, leaving 4 bases unmatched. The CDR3 extends over 14 amino acids. Germline assignment: CDR1 SEHNR and CDR2 FQNEAQ (reference sequence).

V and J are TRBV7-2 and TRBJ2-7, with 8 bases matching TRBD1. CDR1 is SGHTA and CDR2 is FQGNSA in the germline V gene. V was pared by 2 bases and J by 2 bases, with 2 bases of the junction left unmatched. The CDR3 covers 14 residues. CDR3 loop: CASSLSGGPYEQYF. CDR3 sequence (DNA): TGTGCCAGCAGCTTATCAGGGGGCCCCTACGAGCAGTACTTC.

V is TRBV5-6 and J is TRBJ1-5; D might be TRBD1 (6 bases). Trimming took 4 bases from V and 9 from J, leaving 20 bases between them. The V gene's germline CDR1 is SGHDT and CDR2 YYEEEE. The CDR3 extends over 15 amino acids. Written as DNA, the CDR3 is TGTGCCAGCAGCCCATATGGCGGGGGCTCGGGGCCCCAGCATTTT. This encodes CASSPYGGGSGPQHF.

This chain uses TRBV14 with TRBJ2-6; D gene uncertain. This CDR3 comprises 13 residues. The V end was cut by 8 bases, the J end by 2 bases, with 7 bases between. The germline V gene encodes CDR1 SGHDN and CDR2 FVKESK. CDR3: CASAVAGANVLTF. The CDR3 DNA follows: TGTGCCAGCGCAGTGGCTGGGGCCAACGTCCTGACTTTC.

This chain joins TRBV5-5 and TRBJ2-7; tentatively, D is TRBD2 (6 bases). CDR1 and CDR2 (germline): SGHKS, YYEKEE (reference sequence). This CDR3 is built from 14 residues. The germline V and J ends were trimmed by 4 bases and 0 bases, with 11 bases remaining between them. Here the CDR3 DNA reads TGTGCCAGCAGCGCGGGACTGGGCTCCTACGAGCAGTACTTC. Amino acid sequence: CASSAGLGSYEQYF. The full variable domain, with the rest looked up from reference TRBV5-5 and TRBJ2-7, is DAGVTQSPTHLIKTRGQQVTLRCSPISGHKSVSWYQQVLGQGPQFIFQYYEKEERGRGNFPDRFSARQFPNYSSELNVNALLLGDSALYLCASSAGLGSYEQYFGPGTRLTVT.

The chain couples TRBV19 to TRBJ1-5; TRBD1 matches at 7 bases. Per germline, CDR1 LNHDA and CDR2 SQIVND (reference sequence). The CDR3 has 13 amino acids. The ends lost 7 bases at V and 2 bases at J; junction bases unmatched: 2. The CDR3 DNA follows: TGTGCCAGTACCGGGACAGGCAATCAGCCCCAGCATTTT. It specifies CASTGTGNQPQHF.

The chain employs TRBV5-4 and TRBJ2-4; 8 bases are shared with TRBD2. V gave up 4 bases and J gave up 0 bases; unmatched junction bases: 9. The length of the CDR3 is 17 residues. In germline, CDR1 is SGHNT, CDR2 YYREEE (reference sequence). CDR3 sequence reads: CASSPLAGQGAKNIQYF. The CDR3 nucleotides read TGTGCCAGCAGCCCCTTAGCGGGACAAGGAGCCAAAAACATTCAGTACTTC.

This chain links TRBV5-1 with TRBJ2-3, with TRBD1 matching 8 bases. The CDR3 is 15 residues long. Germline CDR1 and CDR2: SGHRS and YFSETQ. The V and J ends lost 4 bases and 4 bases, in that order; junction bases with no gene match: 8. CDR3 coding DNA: TGCGCCAGCAGCACCCAGGGGGCGAGGGCAGATACGCAGTATTTT. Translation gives CASSTQGARADTQYF.

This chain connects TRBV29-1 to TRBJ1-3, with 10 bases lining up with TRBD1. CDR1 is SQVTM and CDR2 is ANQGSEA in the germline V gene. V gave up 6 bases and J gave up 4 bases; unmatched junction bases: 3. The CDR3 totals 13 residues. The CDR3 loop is CSVPGQGGNTIYF. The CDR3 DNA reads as TGCAGCGTGCCGGGACAGGGGGGAAACACCATATATTTT.

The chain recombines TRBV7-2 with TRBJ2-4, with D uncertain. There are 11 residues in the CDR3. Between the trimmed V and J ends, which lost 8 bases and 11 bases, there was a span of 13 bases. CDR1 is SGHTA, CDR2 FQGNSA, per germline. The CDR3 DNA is TGTGCCAGCGGCTCCGACCGGGTTCAGTACTTC. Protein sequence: CASGSDRVQYF.

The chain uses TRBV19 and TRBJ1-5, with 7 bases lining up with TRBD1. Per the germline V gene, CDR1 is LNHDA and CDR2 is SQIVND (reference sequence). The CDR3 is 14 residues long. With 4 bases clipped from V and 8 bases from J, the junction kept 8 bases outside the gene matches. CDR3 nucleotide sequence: TGTGCCAGTAGTAGGGACAGCGCGTTGGAGCCCCAGCATTTT. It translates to CASSRDSALEPQHF.

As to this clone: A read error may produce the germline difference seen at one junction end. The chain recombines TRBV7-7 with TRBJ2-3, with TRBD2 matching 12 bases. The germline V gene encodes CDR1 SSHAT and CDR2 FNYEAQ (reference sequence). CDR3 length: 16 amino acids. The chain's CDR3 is CASSRTSGVFTDTQYF. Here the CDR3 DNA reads TGTGCTAGCAGCCGGACTAGCGGGGTGTTCACAGATACGCAGTATTTT.